One and the same sample provided the 16 T cell receptor beta chains below, sequenced in a study of T cells in Graves' hyperthyroidism and ophthalmopathy. Amplification of TCR beta CDR3 regions was performed using RNA transcripts as template. RT-PCR in the first round (using the HTBI primer set) targeted the TCR CDR3. TCRdb analysed the multiplex PCR reads with MiXCR anew, one entry per CDR3 protein. The sample records around 350,000 distinct CDR3 sequences, about 19% being singletons. What was sequenced was blood. Every receptor here comes from a woman aged 18-29 years with Graves' hyperthyroidism.

J is TRBJ2-5 and V is TRBV11-1; D is possibly TRBD1 or TRBD2 (5 bases each). Germline CDR1 reads SGHAT; CDR2 reads FQDESV (reference sequence). The V end lost 3 bases, the J end lost 2 bases, and 25 bases lay between the germline ends. This CDR3 is built from 19 residues. The CDR3 protein is CASSFTYPPGRNNQETQYF. CDR3 nucleotide sequence: TGTGCCAGCAGCTTCACATACCCTCCGGGACGCAACAATCAAGAGACCCAGTACTTC.

This clonotype has more than one count but fewer than ten. The chain couples TRBV12-3 or TRBV12-4 to TRBJ2-7; TRBD2 agrees at 7 bases. This CDR3 is built from 15 residues. V lost 6 bases and J lost 1; bases outside the gene matches: 9. In nucleotides, the CDR3 is TGTGCCAGCAGCCGCGCCGGGACTAATTCCTACGAGCAGTACTTC. Translated, it gives CASSRAGTNSYEQYF.

This clonotype was seen repeatedly, ten times or more. The CDR3 is CASSSGEQETQYF. As DNA, the CDR3 is TGTGCCAGCAGCTCAGGGGAGCAAGAGACCCAGTACTTC. The chain is built from TRBV7-8 and TRBJ2-5, with D tentatively TRBD1 (6 bases). V was trimmed by 4 bases and J by 2 bases, leaving 8 bases between them. Germline CDR1 is SGHVS and CDR2 is FQNEAQ. This CDR3 has 13 residues. Combining the CDR3 with reference TRBV7-8 and TRBJ2-5 gives the whole variable domain GAGVSQSPRYKVAKRGQDVALRCDPISGHVSLFWYQQALGQGPEFLTYFQNEAQLDKSGLPSDRFFAERPEGSVSTLKIQRTQQEDSAVYLCASSSGEQETQYFGPGTRLLVL.

The chain employs TRBV11-2 and TRBJ2-7; D gene unclear. Trimming stripped 7 bases from V and 6 bases from J, with 16 bases between. The CDR3 consists of 13 residues. Germline-derived CDR1 and CDR2 are SGHAT and FQNNGV. The CDR3, as DNA: TGTGCCAGCAACCCACGGACCCTTCCCGAGCAGTACTTC. Protein: CASNPRTLPEQYF.

The chain employs TRBV12-3 or TRBV12-4 and TRBJ2-5; D unresolved. The V and J ends lost 7 bases and 4 bases respectively, with 13 bases between them. The CDR3 is 13 residues long. In nucleotides, the CDR3 is TGTGCCAGCACCCCCAGCCCCGGAGAGACCCAGTACTTC. Its protein is CASTPSPGETQYF.

V usage is TRBV11-2 and J usage is TRBJ1-5; perhaps TRBD1 as D (5 bases). The V end lost 0 bases, the J end lost 7 bases, and 13 bases lay between the germline ends. This CDR3 contains 15 residues. CDR1 is SGHAT and CDR2 is FQNNGV in the germline V gene. The CDR3 region has the DNA TGTGCCAGCAGCTTAGACGGGGACCCAGGGCAGCCCCAGCATTTT. This gives the protein CASSLDGDPGQPQHF.

About this clonotype itself: A much larger clone differs by one base, so this may be a read error. This likely comes from a read error, as the CDR3 has no conserved phenylalanine or tryptophan at its end. V gene TRBV19 combines with J gene TRBJ1-1; possible D gene TRBD1, 5 bases. This CDR3 has 11 amino acids. Trimming left V 2 bases short and J 11 bases short, with 9 bases between. CDR1 and CDR2 from the germline V gene are LNHDA and SQIVND (reference sequence). The CDR3 spells CASSIRGTAFY. CDR3 sequence (DNA): TGTGCCAGTAGTATAAGGGGTACGGCTTTCTAT.

The chain links TRBV7-9 to TRBJ2-7, with 7 bases that match TRBD1. The V and J ends lost 3 bases and 9 bases, in that order; junction bases with no gene match: 5. Germline V gene data show CDR1 as SEHNR and CDR2 as FQNEAQ (reference sequence). The length of the CDR3 is 12 residues. DNA of the CDR3: TGTGCCAGCAGCTTCTTAGGGGGCGCGCAGTACTTC. It yields the protein CASSFLGGAQYF.

The sample holds many counts of this clonotype. The chain recombines TRBV7-2 with TRBJ2-7; 11 nucleotides align to TRBD2. Unmatched junction bases numbered 5, after V lost 5 bases and J lost 2 bases. CDR3 size: 15 residues. Germline-derived CDR1 and CDR2 are SGHTA and FQGNSA. The CDR3 here is CASSTWTSGPYEQYF. The CDR3 DNA reads TGTGCCAGCAGCACCTGGACTAGCGGGCCCTACGAGCAGTACTTC.

The table lists this clonotype with many counts. The chain carries TRBV6-1 and TRBJ2-7; D gene unclear. The germline V gene has CDR1 MNHNS and CDR2 SASEGT. V was cut by 5 bases and J by 2 bases, with 16 bases left in between. This CDR3 comprises 15 residues. In DNA, the CDR3 is TGTGCCAGCAGTCGTTACAAACCTGGTCCCTACGAGCAGTACTTC. Protein sequence: CASSRYKPGPYEQYF.

This clonotype was seen many times. This chain joins TRBV12-3 or TRBV12-4 and TRBJ1-2, with D unclear. V was pared by 3 bases and J by 7 bases, with 9 bases between. The CDR3 loop spans 12 amino acids. CDR3 region: CASSFPEAGYTF. CDR3 in DNA: TGTGCCAGCAGTTTCCCGGAGGCTGGCTACACCTTC.

The chain employs TRBV29-1 and TRBJ2-4, with D tentatively TRBD2 (6 bases). This CDR3 region has 13 residues. The germline V gene encodes CDR1 SQVTM and CDR2 ANQGSEA. The V end lost 0 bases, the J end lost 6 bases, and 9 bases lay between the germline ends. The CDR3 sequence: CSVEDLGGNIQYF. In DNA, the CDR3 is TGCAGCGTTGAAGATCTCGGGGGAAACATTCAGTACTTC. Full variable domain (rest looked up from reference TRBV29-1 and TRBJ2-4): SAVISQKPSRDICQRGTSLTIQCQVDSQVTMMFWYRQQPGQSLTLIATANQGSEATYESGFVIDKFPISRPNLTFSTLTVSNMSPEDSSIYLCSVEDLGGNIQYFGAGTRLSVL.

There are many counts of this clonotype. The chain uses TRBV12-3 or TRBV12-4 and TRBJ1-2, with a weak D call TRBD1 (6 bases). The V and J ends lost 7 bases and 8 bases respectively, with 11 bases between them. There are 11 residues in the CDR3. The CDR3 bases are TGTGCCAGCACCGTGGGGGGCGGCTACACCTTC. It codes for CASTVGGGYTF.

This clonotype was observed many times. This chain connects TRBV12-3 or TRBV12-4 to TRBJ1-5; D call uncertain. Trimming removed 6 bases from V and 0 bases from J, with 9 bases in between. This CDR3 has 14 amino acids. The CDR3 DNA reads TGTGCCAGCAGCCCTAGATTTAGCAATCAGCCCCAGCATTTT. Protein: CASSPRFSNQPQHF.

This clonotype was counted many times. The rearrangement uses TRBV7-3 and TRBJ2-5; 9 nucleotides line up with TRBD1. Germline loops: CDR1 SGHTA, CDR2 FQGTGA. The CDR3 is 14 residues long. Unmatched junction bases numbered 6, after V lost 5 bases and J lost 5 bases. The CDR3 DNA reads as TGTGCCAGCAGCGCGGGACAGGGTTTGGAGACCCAGTACTTC. The encoded protein is CASSAGQGLETQYF. Full variable domain (missing parts from reference TRBV7-3 and TRBJ2-5): GAGVSQTPSNKVTEKGKYVELRCDPISGHTALYWYRQSLGQGPEFLIYFQGTGAADDSGLPNDRFFAVRPEGSVSTLKIQRTERGDSAVYLCASSAGQGLETQYFGPGTRLLVL.

The V and J genes are TRBV3-1 and TRBJ1-6; D uncertain. CDR3 size: 14 residues. The V gene's germline CDR1 is LGHDT and CDR2 YNNKEL (reference sequence). The V and J ends lost 1 base and 9 bases respectively, with 10 bases between them. Written as DNA, the CDR3 is TGTGCCAGCAGCCAAGTACCAAGAGGTTCACCCCTCCACTTT. Translating gives CASSQVPRGSPLHF.